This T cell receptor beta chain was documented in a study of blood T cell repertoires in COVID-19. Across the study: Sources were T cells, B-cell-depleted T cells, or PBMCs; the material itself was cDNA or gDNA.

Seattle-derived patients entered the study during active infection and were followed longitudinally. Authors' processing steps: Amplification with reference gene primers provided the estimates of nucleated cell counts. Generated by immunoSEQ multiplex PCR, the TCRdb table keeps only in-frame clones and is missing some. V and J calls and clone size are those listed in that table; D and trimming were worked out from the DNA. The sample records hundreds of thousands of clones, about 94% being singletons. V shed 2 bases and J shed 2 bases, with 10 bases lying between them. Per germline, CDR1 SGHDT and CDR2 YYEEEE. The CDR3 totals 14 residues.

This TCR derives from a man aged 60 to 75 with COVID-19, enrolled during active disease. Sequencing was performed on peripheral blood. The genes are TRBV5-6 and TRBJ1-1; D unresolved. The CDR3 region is CASSFRVANTEAFF. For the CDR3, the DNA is TGTGCCAGCAGCTTTCGGGTTGCAAACACTGAAGCTTTCTTT.